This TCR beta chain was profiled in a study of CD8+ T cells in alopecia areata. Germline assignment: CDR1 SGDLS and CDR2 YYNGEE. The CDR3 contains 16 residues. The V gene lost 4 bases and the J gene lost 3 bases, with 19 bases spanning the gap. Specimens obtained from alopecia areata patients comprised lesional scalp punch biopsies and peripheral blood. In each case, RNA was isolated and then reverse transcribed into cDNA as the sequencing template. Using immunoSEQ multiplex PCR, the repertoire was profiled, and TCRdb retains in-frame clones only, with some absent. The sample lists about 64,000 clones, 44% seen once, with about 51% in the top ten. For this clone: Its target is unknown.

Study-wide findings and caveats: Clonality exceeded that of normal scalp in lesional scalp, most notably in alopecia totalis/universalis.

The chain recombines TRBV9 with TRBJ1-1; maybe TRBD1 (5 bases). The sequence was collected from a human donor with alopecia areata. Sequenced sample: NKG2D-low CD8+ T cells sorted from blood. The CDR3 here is CASSPQVGVGYTEAFF. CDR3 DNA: TGTGCCAGCAGCCCCCAGGTGGGGGTGGGGTACACTGAAGCTTTCTTT.